The 25 T cell receptor beta chains listed next were all sequenced from one sample in a study of pediatric ulcerative colitis. The assay was immunoSEQ multiplex PCR, and TCRdb's table has in-frame clones only and misses some. This sample yields around 64,000 clones, of which 70% to 90% are seen a single time; under 3.5% belongs to the top ten. The sequencing input was blood. These receptors all come from a boy under 18 with severe ulcerative colitis.

This rearrangement joins TRBV27 to TRBJ2-1; D might be TRBD1 (6 bases). In germline, CDR1 is MNHEY, CDR2 SMNVEV (reference sequence). V lost 7 bases, J lost 8 bases, and 15 bases lay in between. The CDR3 length is 13 residues. CDR3 in amino acids: CASKAGEGDEQFF. CDR3 nucleotides: TGTGCCAGCAAGGCAGGGGAAGGCGATGAGCAGTTCTTC.

The genes are TRBV15 and TRBJ2-5, with 8 nucleotides matching TRBD1. CDR3 size: 16 residues. The germline gives CDR1 LNHNV, CDR2 YYDKDF (reference sequence). V lost 1 base to trimming and J lost 1 base; unmatched junction nucleotides: 5. The CDR3 region is CATSRGLTGVQETQYF. The CDR3 nucleotides are TGTGCCACCAGCAGAGGGTTGACAGGGGTCCAAGAGACCCAGTACTTC.

V usage is TRBV7-3 and J usage is TRBJ2-2; no definite D call. The CDR3 totals 15 residues. Germline V CDR1 and CDR2: SGHTA, FQGTGA. V was pared by 6 bases and J by 5 bases, with 16 bases between. CDR3 bases: TGTGCCAGCAGGAGAGAAATCACCTCGACCGGGGAGCTGTTTTTT. Its translation is CASRREITSTGELFF.

This clone was detected once. CDR3 amino acids: CAWRGQEPNSPLHF. The CDR3 coding sequence is TGTGCCTGGAGGGGACAGGAGCCTAATTCACCCCTCCACTTT. The genes are TRBV30 and TRBJ1-6, with TRBD1 identical over 8 bases. The V and J ends lost 3 bases and 6 bases, in that order; junction bases with no gene match: 4. Germline loops: CDR1 GTSNPN, CDR2 SVGIG (reference sequence). The CDR3 totals 14 residues.

This sequence joins TRBV18 and TRBJ1-3; D remains ambiguous. The V end was cut by 8 bases, the J end by 4 bases, with 6 bases between. The CDR3 covers 11 residues. Germline CDR1 and CDR2: KGHSH and LQKENI. The CDR3 DNA follows: TGTGCCAGCACGTCGGGAAACACCATATATTTT. Its translation: CASTSGNTIYF.

The chain employs TRBV5-6 and TRBJ1-5; D unresolved. Germline CDR1 SGHDT, CDR2 YYEEEE. CDR3 length: 15 amino acids. The V and J ends lost 0 bases and 5 bases respectively, with 12 bases between them. CDR3 sequence: CASSLVEQAHQPQHF. In DNA form, the CDR3 reads TGTGCCAGCAGCTTGGTCGAGCAGGCCCATCAGCCCCAGCATTTT.

A single count supports this clone. The chain joins TRBV6-1 to TRBJ2-1; 10 bases map to TRBD2. Germline V gives CDR1 MNHNS, CDR2 SASEGT. The trim removed 4 bases at V and 4 bases at J, leaving 4 bases unmatched. CDR3 size: 15 residues. In nucleotides, the CDR3 is TGTGCCAGCAGTGCGACTAGCGGGCGTTACAATGAGCAGTTCTTC. Translation gives CASSATSGRYNEQFF.

The chain's CDR3 is CSAPDGNTEAFF. The CDR3 coding sequence is TGCAGCGCACCGGACGGGAACACTGAAGCTTTCTTT. This chain connects TRBV29-1 to TRBJ1-1; unclear D gene. The CDR3 length is 12 residues. V was shortened by 7 bases and J by 1 base, with 10 bases between the two germline ends. Germline CDR1 SQVTM, CDR2 ANQGSEA.

The chain combines TRBV19 with TRBJ2-5; D ambiguous. Germline assignment: CDR1 LNHDA and CDR2 SQIVND (reference sequence). The CDR3 is made up of 12 amino acids. With 6 bases removed from V and 3 bases from J, the gap between germline ends came to 8 bases. CDR3 in amino acids: CASSRNEETQYF. The CDR3 nucleotides are TGTGCCAGTAGCCGCAACGAAGAGACCCAGTACTTC.

The chain links TRBV5-6 to TRBJ1-2, with a weak D call TRBD1 (5 bases). V was clipped by 0 bases and J by 4 bases, with 13 bases between them. CDR1 and CDR2 from the germline V gene are SGHDT and YYEEEE. The CDR3 extends over 15 amino acids. CDR3 sequence: CASSLGIEGIYGYTF. CDR3 bases: TGTGCCAGCAGCTTGGGTATCGAGGGGATCTATGGCTACACCTTC. Full variable domain (remainder filled in from reference TRBV5-6 and TRBJ1-2): DAGVTQSPTHLIKTRGQQVTLRCSPKSGHDTVSWYQQALGQGPQFIFQYYEEEERQRGNFPDRFSGHQFPNYSSELNVNALLLGDSALYLCASSLGIEGIYGYTFGSGTRLTVV.

The chain employs TRBV5-1 and TRBJ2-2, with 7 bases identical to TRBD1. V shed 6 bases, J shed 5 bases, and the junction held 7 bases outside the gene matches. The CDR3 is 14 residues long. Germline values: CDR1 SGHRS, CDR2 YFSETQ. CDR3 bases: TGCGCCAGCAAACAGGGACAGAATACCGGGGAGCTGTTTTTT. Protein: CASKQGQNTGELFF.

The chain couples TRBV30 to TRBJ1-1, with TRBD1 identical over 7 bases. The germline V gene has CDR1 GTSNPN and CDR2 SVGIG (reference sequence). The CDR3 runs to 17 residues. V lost 2 bases to trimming and J lost 0 bases; unmatched junction nucleotides: 12. The CDR3 region has the DNA TGTGCCTGGAGTCGTCACAGTTCGGGACAGATGAACACTGAAGCTTTCTTT. Residues: CAWSRHSSGQMNTEAFF. The full variable domain, rest sourced from reference TRBV30 and TRBJ1-1, is SQTIHQWPATLVQPVGSPLSLECTVEGTSNPNLYWYRQAAGRGLQLLFYSVGIGQISSEVPQNLSASRPQDRQFILSSKKLLLSDSGFYLCAWSRHSSGQMNTEAFFGQGTRLTVV.

This clone was observed a single time. The genes are TRBV4-1 and TRBJ2-1; 9 bases agree with TRBD2. Germline CDR1 MGHRA, CDR2 YSYEKL. CDR3 length: 17 residues. J gave up 4 bases and V 3 bases, and 10 bases lay outside the gene matches. CDR3 sequence: CASSHPGLAGSYNEQFF. The CDR3 DNA is TGCGCCAGCAGCCACCCCGGTCTAGCGGGATCTTACAATGAGCAGTTCTTC.

This rearrangement joins TRBV12-1 to TRBJ2-7; the table's D call TRBD2 went unverified against the DNA. TRBV12-1 is reported as a pseudogene. This CDR3 has 17 residues. The CDR3 sequence is CASPLRLAGGKTYEQYF. The CDR3 DNA sequence: TGTGCCAGCCCCCTAAGGCTAGCGGGAGGTAAAACCTACGAGCAGTACTTC.

The rearrangement joins TRBV10-2 to TRBJ2-5; D is perhaps TRBD2 (6 bases). V shed 4 bases and J shed 5 bases, with 14 bases lying between them. This CDR3 has 14 amino acids. Germline V gene sequence: CDR1 WSHSY, CDR2 SAAADI. The CDR3 region has the DNA TGCGCCAGCAGTGGGGACTTTTCATGGGAGACCCAGTACTTC. Protein product: CASSGDFSWETQYF.

The chain joins TRBV19 to TRBJ2-5, with 7 bases aligning to TRBD2. The V and J ends lost 9 bases and 5 bases, in that order; junction bases with no gene match: 6. There are 12 residues in the CDR3. Germline values: CDR1 LNHDA, CDR2 SQIVND (reference sequence). The CDR3 nucleotides are TGTGCCAGCAACGGGGGAGGGGAGACCCAGTACTTC. It is translated as CASNGGGETQYF.

In its sample, this clone was seen a few times. The chain combines TRBV29-1 with TRBJ1-1, with D possibly being TRBD1 (6 bases). Germline CDR1 SQVTM, CDR2 ANQGSEA. CDR3 length: 12 amino acids. The CDR3 DNA sequence: TGCAGTATACAGGGTCTCAGCAGTGAAGCTTTCTTT. Translation: CSIQGLSSEAFF.

The V call is TRBV27, the J call TRBJ2-7; 12 bases match TRBD2. Germline V lookup: CDR1 MNHEY, CDR2 SMNVEV (reference sequence). Trimming removed 5 bases from V and 1 base from J; junction bases left unmatched: 3. The CDR3 loop spans 15 amino acids. The CDR3 loop is CASSTTSGRSYEQYF. CDR3 DNA: TGTGCCAGCAGTACGACTAGCGGGAGATCCTACGAGCAGTACTTC.

The rearrangement links TRBV29-1 to TRBJ1-2; D not resolved. The germline CDR1 and CDR2 sequences are SQVTM and ANQGSEA. V dropped 4 bases and J dropped 5 bases, with 14 bases sitting between them. There are 13 residues in the CDR3. CDR3 DNA: TGCAGCGTTGGTCAGCCAGACAAGTATGGCTACACCTTC. Translation gives CSVGQPDKYGYTF. The entire variable domain, with the rest obtained from reference TRBV29-1 and TRBJ1-2, is as follows: SAVISQKPSRDICQRGTSLTIQCQVDSQVTMMFWYRQQPGQSLTLIATANQGSEATYESGFVIDKFPISRPNLTFSTLTVSNMSPEDSSIYLCSVGQPDKYGYTFGSGTRLTVV.

The rearrangement links TRBV4-2 to TRBJ2-2; D remains ambiguous. The CDR3 runs to 18 residues. Between the trimmed V and J ends, which lost 0 bases and 0 bases, there was a span of 14 bases. Germline V gene data show CDR1 as LGHNA and CDR2 as YNFKEQ. DNA for the CDR3: TGTGCCAGCAGCCAAGAAGTCGGCCAGCGACCGAACACCGGGGAGCTGTTTTTT. Translating it yields CASSQEVGQRPNTGELFF.

The chain is built from TRBV13 and TRBJ2-7; TRBD2 is a possible D gene (6 bases). Germline V lookup: CDR1 PRHDT, CDR2 FYEKMQ (reference sequence). Trimming removed 5 bases at V and 0 bases at J, with 17 bases between. This CDR3 contains 16 residues. This chain's CDR3 is CASSPRQNSGSYEQYF. In DNA, the CDR3 is TGTGCCAGCAGCCCCAGACAAAATAGCGGCTCCTACGAGCAGTACTTC.

This chain connects TRBV19 to TRBJ1-1, with 7 bases fitting TRBD1. The germline V gene encodes CDR1 LNHDA and CDR2 SQIVND (reference sequence). Germline trimming cut 5 bases from V and 3 bases from J; bases unmatched to any gene: 6. The CDR3 has 14 amino acids. The CDR3 region is CASSLRTGYTEAFF. The CDR3 nucleotides read TGTGCCAGTAGTCTTAGGACAGGTTACACTGAAGCTTTCTTT.

V and J are TRBV27 and TRBJ2-7, with 7 bases matching TRBD2. This CDR3 has 14 amino acids. The germline V gene encodes CDR1 MNHEY and CDR2 SMNVEV (reference sequence). J was trimmed by 2 bases and V by 3 bases; bases with no gene match: 4. CDR3 bases: TGTGCCAGCAGTTTGAGGGGAGGGCCCTACGAGCAGTACTTC. Protein product: CASSLRGGPYEQYF.

The CDR3 nucleotides are TGTGCCAGCAGCTTACTCTTTTCTAGCACAGATACGCAGTATTTT. It is translated as CASSLLFSSTDTQYF. This chain links TRBV7-2 with TRBJ2-3; no clear D. Germline assignment: CDR1 SGHTA and CDR2 FQGNSA. V lost 2 bases and J 0 bases, leaving 9 bases between the germline ends. CDR3 length equals 15 residues.

The chain couples TRBV11-3 to TRBJ2-7, with a weak D call TRBD1 (6 bases). The CDR3 is 15 residues long. The ends were cut back, 3 bases at V and 3 bases at J, with 15 bases in the middle. In germline, CDR1 is SGHNT, CDR2 YENEEA. CDR3 protein: CASSLGTSLVYEQYF. The CDR3 DNA sequence: TGTGCCAGCAGCTTGGGGACATCCTTGGTCTACGAGCAGTACTTC.